Below, one T cell receptor beta chain is given with its context. Its antigen is unknown. Th1 cells were collected as flow-through following bead selections for CD25, CD56 and CD294. T cell subsets were isolated with magnetic beads coated with subset-specific monoclonal antibodies. The data belong to a study of relationships among human T cell subsets. Findings of the study overall: Th1, Th2 and regulatory subsets overlapped substantially in CDR3 sequences. Clones with over 100 reads held over 60% of CD8+ cytotoxic sequences. The seven subsets showed no significant differences in gene usage or CDR3 length.

TCR alpha and beta CDR3s were amplified from mRNA by semiquantitative ARM-PCR. In ARM-PCR, communal superprimers followed tagged nested gene-specific primers for exponential amplification. TCRdb re-analysed the multiplex PCR reads in MiXCR, keeping a single row per CDR3 protein. Among about 13,000 distinct CDR3 sequences, 67% were seen once, and the ten largest hold 25% to 30%. Sequencing was performed on CD4+ Th1 cells sorted from blood. The clonotype comes from a man aged 35 to 55 in good health.

DNA for the CDR3: TGTGCCAGCGCAGGGACATCATATAGCAATCAGCCCCAGCATTTT. Encoded protein: CASAGTSYSNQPQHF. The V and J genes are TRBV28 and TRBJ1-5; TRBD1 might be the D (6 bases). CDR3 size: 15 residues. Germline CDR1 and CDR2: MDHEN and SYDVKM. V lost 8 bases and J lost 0, with 14 bases in between.